This TCR beta chain originates from a study of kidney transplant recipient with SARS-CoV-2 infection. Each CDR3 protein is one row after TCRdb ran MiXCR on the reads. This sample yields 200,000 to 300,000 distinct CDR3 sequences, of which under 30% are seen a single time; roughly 7% belongs to the top ten. This clonotype was observed a few times. At one boundary the junction diverges from the germline segment, which might be a read error. Source: a blood sample, taken at baseline and on approximately day 120 from a kidney transplant recipient. The clonotype originates from a male patient between 25 and 39 years old who had COVID-19 and was a kidney transplant recipient. A share of the T cells may be of graft donor origin.

CDR3 DNA: TGTACCAGTAGTCCTGATGCCACTGAAGCTTTCTTT. Its translation: CTSSPDATEAFF. The chain is built from TRBV19 and TRBJ1-1; D not resolved. This CDR3 has 12 amino acids. Germline CDR1 reads LNHDA; CDR2 reads SQIVND (reference sequence).